These 28 T cell receptor beta chains originate from one sample sequenced in a study of cytomegalovirus exposure and HLA in healthy donors (dated by TCRdb to 2015 to 2018). Libraries were built with the immunoSEQ multiplex PCR assay. A mixture of 60 forward primers for TCR Vbeta segments and 13 reverse primers for TCR Jbeta segments was used in the multiplex PCR. TCRdb retrieved this table from immuneACCESS and kept in-frame rearrangements only. Not all clones are present; in checked studies, unresolved V genes account for under half, and no reason is known for the remainder. The sample table holds 150,000 or so clones, of which around 82% were seen once. Approximately 6.3% of the sample is held by the ten biggest clonotypes. Specimen: PBMCs. The receptor set was obtained from a woman aged 45-59 years in good health and CMV-seropositive.

The J gene is TRBJ2-7, the V gene TRBV9, with 8 bases matching TRBD1. J gave up 3 bases and V 3 bases, and 5 bases lay outside the gene matches. The CDR3 totals 14 residues. Germline V gives CDR1 SGDLS, CDR2 YYNGEE. The CDR3 DNA reads as TGTGCCAGCAGCGCCGGACAGGGAATCTACGAGCAGTACTTC. It specifies CASSAGQGIYEQYF.

V usage is TRBV10-3 and J usage is TRBJ1-2; maybe TRBD1 (6 bases). This CDR3 has 14 residues. CDR1 is ENHRY and CDR2 is SYGVKD in the germline V gene. With 5 bases removed from V and 8 bases from J, the gap between germline ends came to 18 bases. In nucleotides, the CDR3 is TGTGCCATCAGTCAAATACAGGGAGCATCCGGCTACACCTTC. Residues: CAISQIQGASGYTF.

The chain employs TRBV12-5 and TRBJ2-1; 8 bases are a match to TRBD1. From germline, CDR1 is LGHNT and CDR2 FRNRAP. The trim removed 6 bases at V and 7 bases at J, leaving 11 bases unmatched. CDR3 length: 15 amino acids. The CDR3 DNA is TGTGCTAGTGGGGTAAGCGACAGGGGAGCGAATGAGCAGTTCTTC. Protein: CASGVSDRGANEQFF.

This clone appeared a few times. This chain links TRBV7-6 with TRBJ1-2; TRBD1 is a possible D gene (6 bases). V lost 5 bases and J lost 7, with 20 bases in between. This CDR3 region has 15 residues. Germline CDR1 SGHVS, CDR2 FNYEAQ. CDR3 loop: CASSPGWQGRSGYTF. For the CDR3, the DNA is TGTGCCAGCAGCCCAGGGTGGCAGGGGCGCAGTGGCTACACCTTC.

The V and J genes are TRBV6-5 and TRBJ2-3; TRBD2 matches at 8 bases. The CDR3 has 15 residues. The germline CDR1 and CDR2 sequences are MNHEY and SVGAGI. Trimming at V came to 6 bases and at J to 2 bases, leaving 7 bases not matched to a gene. The CDR3 reads CASSRSGGATDTQYF. CDR3 nucleotides: TGTGCCAGCAGCCGCTCCGGGGGGGCCACAGATACGCAGTATTTT.

The chain employs TRBV6-5 and TRBJ2-3; D is perhaps TRBD1 (5 bases). Trimming left V 4 bases short and J 5 bases short, with 16 bases between. In germline, CDR1 is MNHEY, CDR2 SVGAGI. The CDR3 has 15 amino acids. This chain's CDR3 is CASSSQGSLGDTQYF. For the CDR3, the DNA is TGTGCCAGCAGTTCCCAGGGTAGCTTGGGAGATACGCAGTATTTT.

This chain joins TRBV11-3 and TRBJ1-1; weak D call: TRBD1 (6 bases). CDR1 SGHNT and CDR2 YENEEA come from the germline V gene. The V and J ends lost 8 bases and 3 bases respectively, with 13 bases between them. The CDR3 loop spans 13 amino acids. The CDR3 nucleotides read TGTGCCAGCGTTGTTCAGGGGTACACTGAAGCTTTCTTT. Encoded protein: CASVVQGYTEAFF.

This chain's CDR3 is CASSVSGGVNQPQHF. DNA for the CDR3: TGTGCCAGCAGTGTGTCAGGGGGCGTCAATCAGCCCCAGCATTTT. V is TRBV2 and J is TRBJ1-5, with 8 bases matching TRBD1. Germline V gene sequence: CDR1 SNHLY, CDR2 FYNNEI. V shed 4 bases, J shed 3 bases, and the junction held 5 bases outside the gene matches. CDR3 length: 15 amino acids.

This clone was counted a single time. The sample has other DNA sequences that encode this CDR3 too. This chain links TRBV9 with TRBJ1-5; TRBD1 matches at 8 bases. The J segment lost 4 bases and the V segment lost 2 bases, leaving 2 bases of the junction unmatched. The CDR3 runs 14 residues. CDR1 SGDLS and CDR2 YYNGEE come from the germline V gene. CDR3 sequence reads: CASSVGQGNQPQHF. As DNA, the CDR3 is TGTGCCAGCAGCGTCGGACAGGGAAATCAGCCCCAGCATTTT.

The chain employs TRBV11-2 and TRBJ2-7; TRBD1 is a possible D gene (5 bases). Trimming removed 8 bases from V and 0 bases from J, with 14 bases in between. CDR3 length equals 14 residues. From germline, CDR1 is SGHAT and CDR2 FQNNGV. CDR3 sequence (DNA): TGTGCCAGCTCCACAGGAGATTTCTCCTACGAGCAGTACTTC. Translated: CASSTGDFSYEQYF. The whole variable domain, filled in from reference TRBV11-2 and TRBJ2-7, reads EAGVAQSPRYKIIEKRQSVAFWCNPISGHATLYWYQQILGQGPKLLIQFQNNGVVDDSQLPKDRFSAERLKGVDSTLKIQPAKLEDSAVYLCASSTGDFSYEQYFGPGTRLTVT.

A few counts support this clone. The chain couples TRBV2 to TRBJ2-2; perhaps TRBD2 as D (6 bases). The germline V gene has CDR1 SNHLY and CDR2 FYNNEI. The V end was cut by 5 bases, the J end by 4 bases, with 11 bases between. The CDR3 has 14 amino acids. The CDR3 DNA reads TGTGCCAGCAGTTCGCGGGGTGGCACCGGGGAGCTGTTTTTT. Amino acid sequence: CASSSRGGTGELFF.

The CDR3 DNA is TGTGCCAGCAGCCCCGACAGGGTTGGCGGGGAGCTGTTTTTT. Its translation: CASSPDRVGGELFF. This chain uses TRBV7-6 with TRBJ2-2; 7 bases fit TRBD1. The CDR3 runs 14 residues. Germline V gene data show CDR1 as SGHVS and CDR2 as FNYEAQ. V shed 5 bases and J 7 bases; nucleotides not matched to a gene: 7.

This rearrangement joins TRBV2 to TRBJ2-3; tentative D call: TRBD1 (6 bases). The V and J ends lost 4 bases and 6 bases respectively, with 11 bases between them. Germline-derived CDR1 and CDR2 are SNHLY and FYNNEI. This CDR3 is built from 13 residues. The chain's CDR3 is CASSGSRGDTQYF. Here the CDR3 DNA reads TGTGCCAGCAGTGGATCGAGGGGGGATACGCAGTATTTT. Full variable domain (remainder filled in from reference TRBV2 and TRBJ2-3): EPEVTQTPSHQVTQMGQEVILRCVPISNHLYFYWYRQILGQKVEFLVSFYNNEISEKSEIFDDQFSVERPDGSNFTLKIRSTKLEDSAMYFCASSGSRGDTQYFGPGTRLTVL.

The rearrangement uses TRBV25-1 and TRBJ2-2, with D perhaps TRBD2 (6 bases). The germline CDR1 and CDR2 sequences are MGHDK and SYGVNS. Trimming pared 7 bases from V and 4 bases from J, leaving 13 bases between. The CDR3 runs to 14 residues. Written as DNA, the CDR3 is TGTGCCAGCACACCCGGGACTCTCACCGGGGAGCTGTTTTTT. Protein sequence: CASTPGTLTGELFF.

This rearrangement joins TRBV10-3 to TRBJ1-3; D is unresolved. Germline CDR1 and CDR2: ENHRY and SYGVKD. Trimming left V 0 bases short and J 0 bases short, with 9 bases between. CDR3 length equals 16 residues. CDR3 nucleotides: TGTGCCATCAGTGAGTCTGGCGGCGGCTCTGGAAACACCATATATTTT. This encodes CAISESGGGSGNTIYF.

The chain couples TRBV6-1 to TRBJ1-6; D remains unclear. CDR3 length: 15 residues. Trimming took off 7 bases at V and 5 bases at J, with 15 bases between the two ends. From germline, CDR1 is MNHNS and CDR2 SASEGT. The CDR3 here is CASTPPGFNNSPLHF. The CDR3, as DNA: TGTGCCAGCACTCCCCCGGGATTTAATAATTCACCCCTCCACTTT.

The rearrangement links TRBV21-1 to TRBJ2-5; the D call in the table, TRBD1, was not verified against the DNA. TRBV21-1 is a pseudogene. The CDR3 sequence is 15 residues long. CDR3 sequence reads: CASTPGQGASETQYF. The DNA of the CDR3 is TGTGCCAGCACCCCAGGACAGGGGGCTTCGGAGACCCAGTACTTC.

The chain links TRBV7-2 to TRBJ1-2, with 10 positions matching TRBD1. J gave up 6 bases and V 5 bases, and 6 bases lay outside the gene matches. The germline V gene encodes CDR1 SGHTA and CDR2 FQGNSA. This CDR3 spans 14 amino acids. The CDR3 here is CASSPYGTGDGYTF. The DNA for the CDR3 is TGTGCCAGCAGCCCTTATGGGACAGGGGATGGCTACACCTTC.

The chain combines TRBV6-5 with TRBJ1-1, with a possible D match to TRBD1 (6 bases). Trimming stripped 2 bases from V and 2 bases from J, with 12 bases between. Germline loops: CDR1 MNHEY, CDR2 SVGAGI. CDR3 size: 15 residues. For the CDR3, the DNA is TGTGCCAGCAGTTACGGCCGGACAGCCAACACTGAAGCTTTCTTT. Translation: CASSYGRTANTEAFF.

This chain joins TRBV28 and TRBJ2-3; D possibly corresponds to TRBD2 (5 bases). The CDR3 totals 14 residues. Trimming removed 5 bases at V and 3 bases at J, with 12 bases between. Germline loops: CDR1 MDHEN, CDR2 SYDVKM. Here the CDR3 DNA reads TGTGCCAGCAGTCCCGCCGGACTGACAGATACGCAGTATTTT. Residues: CASSPAGLTDTQYF.

The table lists this clone with a count of one. This chain connects TRBV7-2 to TRBJ2-1; 7 nucleotides line up with TRBD2. V was clipped by 5 bases and J by 9 bases; unmatched bases: 7. CDR1 and CDR2 (germline): SGHTA, FQGNSA. The CDR3 spans 13 residues. The DNA of the CDR3 is TGTGCCAGCAGCCCGGGGGAGGGAGGTGAGCAGTTCTTC. Amino acids: CASSPGEGGEQFF.

V gene TRBV19 combines with J gene TRBJ2-6; weak D call: TRBD1 (5 bases). Germline assignment: CDR1 LNHDA and CDR2 SQIVND (reference sequence). The CDR3 totals 15 residues. V was pared by 8 bases and J by 2 bases, with 13 bases between. CDR3 sequence (DNA): TGTGCCAGTCAAGCAGGGCAAACTGGGGCCAACGTCCTGACTTTC. This translates into CASQAGQTGANVLTF.

This clone turned up a few times. The rearrangement links TRBV9 to TRBJ1-6; 8 bases agree with TRBD1. This CDR3 is 14 amino acids long. Germline CDR1 and CDR2: SGDLS and YYNGEE. The V gene end was trimmed by 4 bases and the J gene end by 10 bases; junction bases not matched to a gene: 7. Written as DNA, the CDR3 is TGTGCCAGCAGCCCGGACAGGGACAGGTCACCCCTCCACTTT. It codes for CASSPDRDRSPLHF.

The chain employs TRBV6-6 and TRBJ2-7; 10 bases are a match to TRBD2. V trimming: 6 bases; J trimming: 2 bases; junction bases outside the gene matches: 7. CDR1 is MNHNY and CDR2 is SVGAGI in the germline V gene (reference sequence). This CDR3 spans 15 amino acids. The CDR3 sequence: CASRFGLAETYEQYF. The CDR3 nucleotides are TGTGCCAGCAGATTCGGACTAGCGGAGACCTACGAGCAGTACTTC.

The chain combines TRBV5-4 with TRBJ1-6, with TRBD1 matching 7 bases. CDR1 is SGHNT, CDR2 YYREEE, per germline (reference sequence). The CDR3 loop spans 15 amino acids. V shed 6 bases, J shed 7 bases, and the junction held 10 bases outside the gene matches. CDR3 sequence: CASTTTGAGNSPLHF. CDR3 bases: TGTGCCAGCACCACTACAGGGGCGGGGAATTCACCCCTCCACTTT.

J is TRBJ1-2 and V is TRBV11-2; TRBD1 is a possible D gene (5 bases). The V gene's germline CDR1 is SGHAT and CDR2 FQNNGV. V lost 1 base to trimming and J lost 3 bases, with 12 bases between them. CDR3 size: 15 residues. CDR3 loop: CASSLGMGRDYGYTF. The CDR3 DNA reads as TGTGCCAGCAGCTTAGGTATGGGCAGGGACTATGGCTACACCTTC.

The chain combines TRBV19 with TRBJ2-3, with TRBD2 as a possible D gene (7 bases). Trimming removed 3 bases from V and 5 bases from J, with 15 bases in between. The CDR3 runs to 15 residues. Per the germline V gene, CDR1 is LNHDA and CDR2 is SQIVND (reference sequence). The DNA for the CDR3 is TGTGCCAGTAGTATGAGACGGGGGGCGTTAGATACGCAGTATTTT. Residues: CASSMRRGALDTQYF.

The chain couples TRBV27 to TRBJ2-3; 8 positions agree with TRBD2. The germline V gene has CDR1 MNHEY and CDR2 SMNVEV (reference sequence). After removal of 2 bases from V and 4 bases from J, the junction contained 8 bases not matched to a gene. This CDR3 is built from 16 residues. In nucleotides, the CDR3 is TGTGCCAGCAGTTTAGATTGGCGGGGGGTACCAGATACGCAGTATTTT. Translated, it gives CASSLDWRGVPDTQYF.